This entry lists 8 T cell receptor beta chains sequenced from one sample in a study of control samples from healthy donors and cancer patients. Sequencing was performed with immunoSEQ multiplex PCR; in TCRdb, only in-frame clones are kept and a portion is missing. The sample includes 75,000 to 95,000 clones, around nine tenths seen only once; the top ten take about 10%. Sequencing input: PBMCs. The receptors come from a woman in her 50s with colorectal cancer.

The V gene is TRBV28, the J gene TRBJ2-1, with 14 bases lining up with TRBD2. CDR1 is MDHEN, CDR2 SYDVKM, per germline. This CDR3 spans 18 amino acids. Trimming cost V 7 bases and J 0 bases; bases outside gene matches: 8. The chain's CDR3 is CASKGTSGGTSSYNEQFF. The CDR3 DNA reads TGTGCCAGCAAAGGGACTAGCGGGGGAACCAGCTCCTACAATGAGCAGTTCTTC.

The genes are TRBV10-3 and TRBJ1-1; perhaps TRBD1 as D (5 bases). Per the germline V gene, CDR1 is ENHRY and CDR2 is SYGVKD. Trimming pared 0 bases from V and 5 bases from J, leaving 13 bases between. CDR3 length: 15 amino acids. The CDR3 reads CAISESAGKWTEAFF. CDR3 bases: TGTGCCATCAGTGAGTCAGCAGGGAAATGGACTGAAGCTTTCTTT.

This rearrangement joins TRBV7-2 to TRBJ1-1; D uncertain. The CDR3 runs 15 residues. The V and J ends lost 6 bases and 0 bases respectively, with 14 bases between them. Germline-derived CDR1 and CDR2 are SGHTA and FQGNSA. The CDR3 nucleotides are TGTGCCAGCAGACAAAAACTTACGATGAACACTGAAGCTTTCTTT. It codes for CASRQKLTMNTEAFF. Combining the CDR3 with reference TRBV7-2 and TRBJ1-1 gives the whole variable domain GAGVSQSPSNKVTEKGKDVELRCDPISGHTALYWYRQSLGQGLEFLIYFQGNSAPDKSGLPSDRFSAERTGGSVSTLTIQRTQQEDSAVYLCASRQKLTMNTEAFFGQGTRLTVV.

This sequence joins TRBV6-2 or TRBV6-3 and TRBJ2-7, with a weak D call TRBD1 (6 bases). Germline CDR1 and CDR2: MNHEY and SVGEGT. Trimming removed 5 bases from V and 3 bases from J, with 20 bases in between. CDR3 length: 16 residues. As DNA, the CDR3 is TGTGCCAGCAGTCGAGCGAAAACGCAGGGGCGCTACGAGCAGTACGTC. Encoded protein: CASSRAKTQGRYEQYV.

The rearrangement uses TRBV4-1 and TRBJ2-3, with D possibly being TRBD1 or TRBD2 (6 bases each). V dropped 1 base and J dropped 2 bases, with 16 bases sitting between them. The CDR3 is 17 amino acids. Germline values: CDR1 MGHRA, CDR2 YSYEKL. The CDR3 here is CASSQALAQGPTDTQYF. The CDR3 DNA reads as TGCGCCAGCAGCCAAGCACTAGCACAGGGACCCACAGATACGCAGTATTTT.

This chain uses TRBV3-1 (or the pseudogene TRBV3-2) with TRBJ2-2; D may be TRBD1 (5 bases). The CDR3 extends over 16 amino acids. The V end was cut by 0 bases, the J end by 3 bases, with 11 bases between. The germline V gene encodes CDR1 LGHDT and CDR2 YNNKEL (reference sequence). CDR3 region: CASSQESRGYTGELFF. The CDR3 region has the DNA TGTGCCAGCAGCCAAGAGTCAAGGGGTTACACCGGGGAGCTGTTTTTT.

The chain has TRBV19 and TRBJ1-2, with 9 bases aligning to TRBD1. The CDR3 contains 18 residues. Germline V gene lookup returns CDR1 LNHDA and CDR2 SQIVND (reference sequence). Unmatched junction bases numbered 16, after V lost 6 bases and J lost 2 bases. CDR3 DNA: TGTGCCAGTAGCTTTGAACCGGGACAGGGACTAAGAAACTATGGCTACACCTTC. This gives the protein CASSFEPGQGLRNYGYTF.

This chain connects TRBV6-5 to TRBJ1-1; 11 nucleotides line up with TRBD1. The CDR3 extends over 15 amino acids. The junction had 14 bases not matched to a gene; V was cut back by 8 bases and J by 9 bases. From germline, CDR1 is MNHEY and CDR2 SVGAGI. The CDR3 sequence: CASGDYRDRGGKAFF. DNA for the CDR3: TGTGCCAGCGGGGATTACCGGGACAGGGGGGGAAAAGCTTTCTTT.